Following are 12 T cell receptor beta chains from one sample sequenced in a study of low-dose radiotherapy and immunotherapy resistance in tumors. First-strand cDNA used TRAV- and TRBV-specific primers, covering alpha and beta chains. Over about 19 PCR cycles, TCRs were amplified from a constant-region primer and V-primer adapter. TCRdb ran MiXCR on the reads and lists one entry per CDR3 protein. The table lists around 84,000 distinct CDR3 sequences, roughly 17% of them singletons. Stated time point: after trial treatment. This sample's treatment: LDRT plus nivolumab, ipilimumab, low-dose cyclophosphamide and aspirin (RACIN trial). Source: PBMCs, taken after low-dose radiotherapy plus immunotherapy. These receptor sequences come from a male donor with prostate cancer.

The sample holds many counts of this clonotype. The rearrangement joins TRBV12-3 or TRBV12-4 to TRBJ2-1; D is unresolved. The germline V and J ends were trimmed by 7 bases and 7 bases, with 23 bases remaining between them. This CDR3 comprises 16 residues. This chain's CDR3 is CASTPLGSPPRNEQFF. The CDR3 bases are TGTGCCAGCACCCCTCTCGGTAGTCCTCCGAGGAATGAGCAGTTCTTC.

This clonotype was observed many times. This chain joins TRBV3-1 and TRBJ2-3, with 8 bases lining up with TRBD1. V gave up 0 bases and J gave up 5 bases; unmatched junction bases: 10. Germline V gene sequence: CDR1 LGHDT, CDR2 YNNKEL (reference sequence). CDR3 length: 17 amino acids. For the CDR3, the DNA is TGTGCCAGCAGCCAAGATGGGGCAGGGGGCGGCGGAGATACGCAGTATTTT. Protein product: CASSQDGAGGGGDTQYF.

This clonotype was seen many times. The CDR3 spells CASSPPSTGGAPYF. The CDR3 bases are TGTGCCAGCAGTCCCCCCTCGACAGGCGGAGCCCCGTACTTC. The chain recombines TRBV6-6 with TRBJ2-5; D possibly corresponds to TRBD1 (6 bases). Germline-derived CDR1 and CDR2 are MNHNY and SVGAGI (reference sequence). Trimming cost V 5 bases and J 13 bases, with 23 bases left between them. The CDR3 covers 14 residues.

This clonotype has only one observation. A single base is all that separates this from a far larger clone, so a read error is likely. This chain's CDR3 is CASSRWGLAGGLHNEQYF. DNA of the CDR3: TGTGCCAGCAGCCGCTGGGGACTAGCGGGAGGGCTTCACAATGAGCAGTACTTC. The rearrangement links TRBV6-2 or TRBV6-3 to TRBJ2-7; 16 bases agree with TRBD2. The germline V gene has CDR1 MNHEY and CDR2 SVGEGT. After removal of 6 bases from V and 7 bases from J, the junction contained 15 bases not matched to a gene. The CDR3 length is 18 residues.

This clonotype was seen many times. The CDR3 loop reads CASSQQGTGELFF. The DNA of the CDR3 is TGTGCCAGCAGCCAACAGGGCACCGGGGAGCTGTTTTTT. The rearrangement joins TRBV14 to TRBJ2-2, with a weak D call TRBD1 (5 bases). The CDR3 has 13 amino acids. Trimming stripped 2 bases from V and 4 bases from J, with 5 bases between. Per the germline V gene, CDR1 is SGHDN and CDR2 is FVKESK.

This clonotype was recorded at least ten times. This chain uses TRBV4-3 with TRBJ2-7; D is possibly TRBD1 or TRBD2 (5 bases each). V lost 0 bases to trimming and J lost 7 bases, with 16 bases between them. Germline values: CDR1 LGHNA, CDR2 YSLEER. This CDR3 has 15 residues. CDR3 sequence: CASSQDKAIEGEQYF. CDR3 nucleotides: TGCGCCAGCAGCCAAGATAAGGCGATCGAGGGGGAGCAGTACTTC.

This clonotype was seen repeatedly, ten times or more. CDR3 residues: CASSVIDAGTGELFF. CDR3 nucleotides: TGTGCCAGTAGTGTGATTGACGCGGGCACCGGGGAGCTGTTTTTT. This sequence joins TRBV19 and TRBJ2-2, with D tentatively TRBD2 (5 bases). CDR3 size: 15 residues. Looked up from germline, CDR1 is LNHDA and CDR2 is SQIVND (reference sequence). Trimming shortened V by 5 bases and J by 4 bases, and 14 bases separated the two germline ends.

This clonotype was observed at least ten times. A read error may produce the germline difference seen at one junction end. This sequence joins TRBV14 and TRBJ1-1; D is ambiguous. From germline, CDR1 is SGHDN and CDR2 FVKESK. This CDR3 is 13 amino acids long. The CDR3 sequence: CASRQAGRTEAFF. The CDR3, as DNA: TGTGCCAGCAGGCAAGCTGGGAGGACTGAAGCTTTCTTT.

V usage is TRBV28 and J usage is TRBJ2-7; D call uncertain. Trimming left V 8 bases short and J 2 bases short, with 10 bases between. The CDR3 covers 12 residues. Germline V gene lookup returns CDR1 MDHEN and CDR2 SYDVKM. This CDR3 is CASRPDAYEQYF. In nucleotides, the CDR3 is TGTGCCAGCCGACCGGACGCCTACGAGCAGTACTTC.

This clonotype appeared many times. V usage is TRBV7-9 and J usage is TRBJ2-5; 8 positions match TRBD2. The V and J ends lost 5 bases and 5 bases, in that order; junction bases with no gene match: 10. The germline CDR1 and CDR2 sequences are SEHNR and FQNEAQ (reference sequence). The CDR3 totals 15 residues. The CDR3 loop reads CASSRQTSDRETQYF. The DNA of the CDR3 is TGTGCCAGCAGCCGCCAGACTAGCGATCGGGAGACCCAGTACTTC.

The CDR3 loop is CASSPVTVVNTEAFF. As DNA, the CDR3 is TGTGCCAGCTCACCCGTGACAGTTGTGAACACTGAAGCTTTCTTT. The chain combines TRBV18 with TRBJ1-1; D may be TRBD1 (5 bases). Trimming stripped 3 bases from V and 0 bases from J, with 11 bases between. Germline CDR1 reads KGHSH; CDR2 reads LQKENI. This CDR3 region has 15 residues.

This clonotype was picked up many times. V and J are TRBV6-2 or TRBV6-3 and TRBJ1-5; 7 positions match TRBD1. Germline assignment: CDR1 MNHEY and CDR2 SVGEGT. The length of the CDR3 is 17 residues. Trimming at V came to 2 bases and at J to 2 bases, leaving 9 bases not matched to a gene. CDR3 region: CASSYRMLGQRNQPQHF. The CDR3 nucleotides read TGTGCCAGCAGTTACCGGATGTTGGGACAGCGCAATCAGCCCCAGCATTTT.